What follows is one TCR beta chain and its context. What it binds is not known. These data belong to a study of T cells after yellow fever vaccination. Broader study findings: Although the secondary response was weaker, it peaked faster, at day 5 versus 15.

Germline V CDR1 and CDR2: SGHTA, FQGNSA. This CDR3 is 14 amino acids long. Trimming left V 5 bases short and J 4 bases short, with 14 bases between. TCRdb processed the 5' RACE reads anew with MiXCR; each CDR3 protein has one entry. The table lists over 300,000 distinct CDR3 sequences, roughly 4% of them singletons. J is TRBJ2-5 and V is TRBV7-2; D gene uncertain. This TCR was recovered from a man younger than 35 who received the YFV17D yellow fever vaccine. The material sequenced was PBMCs, taken 5 days after the yellow fever booster vaccination. CDR3 loop: CASSPDRILETQYF. The DNA for the CDR3 is TGTGCCAGCAGCCCCGATAGGATCCTAGAGACCCAGTACTTC.